Listed below are T cell receptor beta chains from one sample, sequenced in a study of blood T cell repertoires in COVID-19. This table comes from immunoSEQ multiplex PCR, and its TCRdb copy is limited to in-frame clones, with some not included. Of 200,000 to 300,000 clones in the sample, approximately 88% were seen once. Source material: PBMCs or T cells enriched from blood (not recorded which). Receptor source: a middle-aged woman with acute COVID-19. CDR3s include the opening cysteine and the closing phenylalanine or tryptophan. The D gene is left open where the match is weak. A clone size is listed for some rows: how often the clone was seen (once, few, many), or a class if it is expanded.

j_gene | abundance | len | d_gene | v_gene | CDR3nt | CDR3aa
TRBJ2-7 | - | 13 | - | TRBV10-3 | TGTGCCATCAGTGAGCAACCGGTTTACGAGCAGTACTTC | CAISEQPVYEQYF
TRBJ1-1 | - | 13 | - | TRBV9 | TGTGCCAGCAGCGTAGGCGGGGGGGCTGAAGCTTTCTTT | CASSVGGGAEAFF
TRBJ2-2 | - | 16 | TRBD1 | TRBV27 | TGTGCCAGCAGTTCCTGGGGACAGGGGACGTCCGGGGAGCTGTTTTTT | CASSSWGQGTSGELFF
TRBJ1-3 | few | 13 | - | TRBV25-1 | TGTGCCAGCAGTGAAGGGGGGAGGGACACCATATATTTT | CASSEGGRDTIYF
TRBJ2-4 | few | 15 | TRBD1 | TRBV13 | TGTGCCAGCAGCCCTGGCCCGGACAGGGTAAACATTCAGTACTTC | CASSPGPDRVNIQYF
TRBJ2-1 | - | 14 | TRBD2 | TRBV15 | TGTGCCACCAGCGTAATGACGGGGGGTAATGAGCAGTTCTTC | CATSVMTGGNEQFF
TRBJ2-3 | - | 16 | TRBD2 | TRBV4-3 | TGCGCCAGCAGCCGTGGGACTAGCGGGGGCACAGATACGCAGTATTTT | CASSRGTSGGTDTQYF
TRBJ1-5 | - | 12 | - | TRBV12-3/TRBV12-4 | TGTGCCAGCAGTCAGGACAATCAGCCCCAGCATTTT | CASSQDNQPQHF
TRBJ2-7 | once | 13 | TRBD1 | TRBV10-1 | TGCGCCAGCCCCGGGACAGGGATGTACGAGCAGTACTTC | CASPGTGMYEQYF
TRBJ2-2 | - | 16 | TRBD2 | TRBV18 | TGTGCCAGCTCCCTTGCGGGGGGGCGAGGAACCGGGGAGCTGTTTTTT | CASSLAGGRGTGELFF
TRBJ1-5 | - | 15 | TRBD1 | TRBV7-2 | TGTGCCAGCAGCCCAGACAGGGGAAGCAATCAGCCCCAGCATTTT | CASSPDRGSNQPQHF
TRBJ2-2 | few | 16 | TRBD2 | TRBV5-1 | TGCGCCAGCAGCTCCTACGGGAGGCCGAACACCGGGGAGCTGTTTTTT | CASSSYGRPNTGELFF
TRBJ2-5 | - | 12 | TRBD2 | TRBV10-3 | TGTGCCATCCGCGGGAGCGGCGAGACCCAGTACTTC | CAIRGSGETQYF
TRBJ1-3 | - | 15 | TRBD1 | TRBV19 | TGTGCCAGCTCGGGACAGGGGGACTCTGGAAACACCATATATTTT | CASSGQGDSGNTIYF
TRBJ2-3 | - | 16 | - | TRBV5-1 | TGCGCCAGCAGCCCCTACTCGCGGGGTGATGCAGATACGCAGTATTTT | CASSPYSRGDADTQYF
TRBJ2-1 | once | 15 | - | TRBV19 | TGTGCCAGTAGTAAGGGGCTAGCGTACAACAATGAGCAGTTCTTC | CASSKGLAYNNEQFF
TRBJ1-1 | - | 13 | - | TRBV4-3 | TGCGCCAGCAGCCAAGACAGGGATACTGAAGCTTTCTTT | CASSQDRDTEAFF
TRBJ2-1 | - | 14 | - | TRBV24-1 | TGTGCCACCAGTGATACGACGGACAGCAATGAGCAGTTCTTC | CATSDTTDSNEQFF
TRBJ1-2 | - | 14 | - | TRBV5-4 | TGTGCCAGCAGCTTGGAACAGCTTAACTATGGCTACACCTTC | CASSLEQLNYGYTF
TRBJ1-1 | - | 16 | - | TRBV6-5 | TGTGCCAGCAGTTACTCGACATCCCCCTTGAACACTGAAGCTTTCTTT | CASSYSTSPLNTEAFF
TRBJ1-2 | - | 12 | TRBD1 | TRBV29-1 | TGCAGCGTCATACAGGGGGGCTATGGCTACACCTTC | CSVIQGGYGYTF
TRBJ1-2 | - | 13 | TRBD1 | TRBV12-3/TRBV12-4 | TGTGCCAGCAGTTTTGGACAGGGAGTAGGCTACACCTTC | CASSFGQGVGYTF
TRBJ1-4 | - | 18 | - | TRBV12-5 | TGTGCTAGTGGTTTGGAAACCGGGACACCGGCAACTAATGAAAAACTGTTTTTT | CASGLETGTPATNEKLFF
TRBJ2-2 | few | 16 | - | TRBV19 | TGTGCCAGTAGTATTAACGGGGGAGCGAACACCGGGGAGCTGTTTTTT | CASSINGGANTGELFF
TRBJ1-5 | - | 14 | TRBD1 | TRBV7-2 | TGTGCCAGCAGCGGGACGGGACAGTCTCAGCCCCAGCATTTT | CASSGTGQSQPQHF
TRBJ2-3 | - | 14 | TRBD2 | TRBV24-1 | TGTGCCACCAGGCAGCGGGAGGGCACAGATACGCAGTATTTT | CATRQREGTDTQYF
TRBJ2-7 | - | 15 | TRBD1 | TRBV7-9 | TGTGCCAGCAGCCCGGGACAGGGGTTAGCCTACGAGCAGTACTTC | CASSPGQGLAYEQYF
TRBJ2-5 | - | 18 | - | TRBV5-6 | TGTGCCAGCAGCTCTACGGAAGGGACTCCCGGGGGTTGGGAGACCCAGTACTTC | CASSSTEGTPGGWETQYF